This TCR beta chain was sequenced during a study of beta chain features in type 1 diabetes. Whole-study results and caveats: Moderate but significant shortening of TCRB CDR3s was recorded in all four CD4+ subsets from Type 1 diabetes patients. In cDNA sequencing, cells with high TCR expression could be over-represented.

The entirety of the isolated RNA underwent reverse transcription, so expressed TCRB transcripts were sequenced. Profiled with immunoSEQ multiplex PCR; TCRdb holds only in-frame clones, not every one. The table lists roughly 700,000 clones, about an eighth of them singletons. This clone was recorded a few times. Its antigen remains unknown. Per germline, CDR1 GTSNPN and CDR2 SVGIG (reference sequence). This CDR3 has 17 residues. V was shortened by 1 base and J by 0 bases, with 16 bases between the two germline ends. The V call is TRBV30, the J call TRBJ2-1; D is perhaps TRBD1 (6 bases). The source is a man between 18 and 29 years old with type 1 diabetes. Sequenced material: naive CD4+ T cells from blood. This CDR3 reads CAWSGGATGSSYNEQFF. The CDR3 DNA reads as TGTGCCTGGAGTGGAGGTGCGACAGGCAGCTCCTACAATGAGCAGTTCTTC.